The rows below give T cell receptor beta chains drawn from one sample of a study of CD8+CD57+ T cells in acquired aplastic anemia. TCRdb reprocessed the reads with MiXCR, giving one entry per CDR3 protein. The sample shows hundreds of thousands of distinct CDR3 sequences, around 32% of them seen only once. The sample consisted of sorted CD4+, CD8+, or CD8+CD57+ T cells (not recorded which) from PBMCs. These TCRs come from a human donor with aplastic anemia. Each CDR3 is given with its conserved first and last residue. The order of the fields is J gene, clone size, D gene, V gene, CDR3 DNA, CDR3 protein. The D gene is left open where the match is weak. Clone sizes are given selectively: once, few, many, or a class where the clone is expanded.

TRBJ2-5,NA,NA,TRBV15,TGTGCCACCAGCGTCGACCCCGGGACATTCGAGACCCAGTACTTC,CATSVDPGTFETQYF
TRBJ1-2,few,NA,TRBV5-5,TGTGCCAGCAGCTTGGCAGGGACACCGGAGGGCTACACCTTC,CASSLAGTPEGYTF
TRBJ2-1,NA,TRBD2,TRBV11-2,TGTGCCAGCAGCTTGGGAACTATAGCGGGAGCCCCCAATGAGCAGTTCTTC,CASSLGTIAGAPNEQFF
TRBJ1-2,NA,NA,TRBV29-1,TGCAGCTCCCGGCAGGATATATTGGGCTACACCTTC,CSSRQDILGYTF
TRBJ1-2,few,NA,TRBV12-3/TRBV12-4,TGTGCCAGCAGCTCCCTCCCCTACTATGGCTACACCTTC,CASSSLPYYGYTF
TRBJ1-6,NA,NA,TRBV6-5,TGTGCCAGCAGTTACTCAGATGGACGGAGGAATTCACCCCTCCACTTT,CASSYSDGRRNSPLHF
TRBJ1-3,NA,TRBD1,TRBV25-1,TGTGCCAGCAGCCGGGACAGGCGGAACACCATATATTTT,CASSRDRRNTIYF
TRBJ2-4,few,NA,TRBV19,TGTGCCAGTAGTATACTGGCAGGCGGAGACATTCAGTACTTC,CASSILAGGDIQYF
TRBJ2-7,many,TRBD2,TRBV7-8,TGTGCCAGCAGTCACGGACTAGAGCGGTACTATGAGCAGTACTTC,CASSHGLERYYEQYF
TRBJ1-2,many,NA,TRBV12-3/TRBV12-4,TGTGCCAGCAGCCCCAACGGGAGAGGTGGCTACACCTTC,CASSPNGRGGYTF
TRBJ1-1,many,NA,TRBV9,TGTGCCAGCAGCGTCCGGGAAGGGGCTGAAGCTTTCTTT,CASSVREGAEAFF
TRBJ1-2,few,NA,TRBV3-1,TGTGCCAGCAGCCAAGTCGGAGGGACTAACTATGGCTACACCTTC,CASSQVGGTNYGYTF
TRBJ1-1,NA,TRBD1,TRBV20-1,TGCAGTGCGCGACTGCCAGGGGGCATCACTGAAGCTTTCTTT,CSARLPGGITEAFF
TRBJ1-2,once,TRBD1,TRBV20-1,TGCAGTGCTAAGGGACAGAACTATGGCTACACCTTC,CSAKGQNYGYTF
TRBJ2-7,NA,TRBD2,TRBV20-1,TGCAGTGTCGACCGGGACTACGGGTACGGGCAGTACTTC,CSVDRDYGYGQYF
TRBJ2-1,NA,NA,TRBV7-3,TGTGCCAGCAGTCATACGGGACCATCCGACAATGAGCAGTTCTTC,CASSHTGPSDNEQFF
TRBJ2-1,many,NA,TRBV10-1,TGCGCCAGCAGTGAGTCGCTTCTAGCCCCAAAGCAGTTCTTC,CASSESLLAPKQFF
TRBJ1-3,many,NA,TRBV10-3,TGTGCCATCGTTGCAGGGTCCGGAAACACCATATATTTT,CAIVAGSGNTIYF
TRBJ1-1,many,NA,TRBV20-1,TGCAGTGCTAGTGGTGCAGGCAGGAACACTGAAGCTTTCTTT,CSASGAGRNTEAFF
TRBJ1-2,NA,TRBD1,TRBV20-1,TGCAGTGCTAGAGATCCCCAAGGGGGCTCCTCTGGCTACACCTTC,CSARDPQGGSSGYTF
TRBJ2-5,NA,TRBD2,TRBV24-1,TGTGCCACCCCTGGGACTAGCGGGAAGGAAGAGACCCAGTACTTC,CATPGTSGKEETQYF
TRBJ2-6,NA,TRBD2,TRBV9,TGCGCCAGCAGCCGGATACGACTAGCGGGGGCTGGGGCCAACGTCCTGACTTTC,CASSRIRLAGAGANVLTF
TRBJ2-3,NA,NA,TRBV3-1,TGTGCCAGCAGGCTGGAGCATAGCACAGATACGCAGTATTTT,CASRLEHSTDTQYF
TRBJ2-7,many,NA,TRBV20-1,TGCAGTGCTAGAGGGGGGCTCGCCGAGCAGTACTTC,CSARGGLAEQYF
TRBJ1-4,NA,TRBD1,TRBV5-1,TGCGCCAGCAGCTTGCATGCACAGGGGAATGAAAAACTGTTTTTT,CASSLHAQGNEKLFF
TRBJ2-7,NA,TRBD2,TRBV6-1,TGTGCCAGCACCCTAGGGCGGACTAGCGGGGGCCACGAGCAGTACTTC,CASTLGRTSGGHEQYF
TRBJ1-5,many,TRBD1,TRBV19,TGTGCCAGTGCCGGGACAGGGGGCGATCAGCCCCAGCATTTT,CASAGTGGDQPQHF
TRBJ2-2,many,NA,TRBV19,TGTGCCAGTAGGTCCTCCTTGCACACCGGGGAGCTGTTTTTT,CASRSSLHTGELFF
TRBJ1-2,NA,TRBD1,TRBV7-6,TGTGCCAGCAACGCCCGGACAGGAGGAGGCTACACCTTC,CASNARTGGGYTF
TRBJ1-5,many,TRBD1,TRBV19,TGTGCCAGTAGTACGAAAAGGGGGCCACAGCCCCAGCATTTT,CASSTKRGPQPQHF
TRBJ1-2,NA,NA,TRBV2,TGTGCCAGCAGGAAGACTAGCGTGTCCTATGGCTACACCTTC,CASRKTSVSYGYTF
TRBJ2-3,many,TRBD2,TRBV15,TGTGCCACCAGCAGAGATAGGTCTCGGGGGGGGACGCAGTATTTT,CATSRDRSRGGTQYF
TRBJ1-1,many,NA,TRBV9,TGTGCCAGCAGCGTGGGACTCACCAGTGCTATGGCTTTCTTT,CASSVGLTSAMAFF
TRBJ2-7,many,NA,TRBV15,TGTGCCACCAGCAGAGATATGGCCTACGAGCAGTACTTC,CATSRDMAYEQYF
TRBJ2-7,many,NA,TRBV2,TGTGCCAGCAGTAAAACGCGAGACAGTTACGAGCAGTACTTC,CASSKTRDSYEQYF
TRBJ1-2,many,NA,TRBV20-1,TGCAGTGCTAGGGTAGGGGGTTGGGGAGGCTACACCTTC,CSARVGGWGGYTF
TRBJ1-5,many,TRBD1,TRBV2,TGTGCCAGCTCAGGACAGGGTAATCAGCCCCAGCATTTT,CASSGQGNQPQHF
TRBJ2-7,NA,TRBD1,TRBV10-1,TGCGCCAAGACAGGGGCCGAGCAGTACTTC,CAKTGAEQYF
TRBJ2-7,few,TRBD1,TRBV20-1,TGCAGTGCTACCAGGGACAGGCTCCCATACGAGCAGTACTTC,CSATRDRLPYEQYF
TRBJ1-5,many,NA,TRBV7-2,TGTGCCAGCAGCTCTCATAGCAATCAGCCCCAGCATTTT,CASSSHSNQPQHF
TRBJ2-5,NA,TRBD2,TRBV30,TGTGCCTGGAGTGTTGCGGGGGGAACCCAAGAGACCCAGTACTTC,CAWSVAGGTQETQYF
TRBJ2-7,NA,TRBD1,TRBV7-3,TGTGCCAGCAGCTTACTGGGAGGACAGGGGGGCGAGACATACGAGCAGTACTTC,CASSLLGGQGGETYEQYF
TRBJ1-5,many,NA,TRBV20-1,TGCAGTGCTAGAGTTGAAGGCAATCAGCCCCAGCATTTT,CSARVEGNQPQHF
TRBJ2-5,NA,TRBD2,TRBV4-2,TGTGCCAGCAGCCCAGGACTAGCGAATACCCAAGAGACCCAGTACTTC,CASSPGLANTQETQYF
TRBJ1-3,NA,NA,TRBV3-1,TGTGCCAGCAGCCTTACTTGGGGAGCGGGAAACACCATATATTTT,CASSLTWGAGNTIYF
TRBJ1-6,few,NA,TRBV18,TGTGCCAGCTCACTAAGGGACGCTGACAATTCACCCCTCCACTTT,CASSLRDADNSPLHF
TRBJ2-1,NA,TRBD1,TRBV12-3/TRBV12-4,TGTGCCAGCAGTCGAGGGACAGCCTCCTACAGTGAGCAGTTCTTC,CASSRGTASYSEQFF
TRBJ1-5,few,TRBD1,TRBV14,TGTGCCAGCAGCCAAGACCCCAGGGGGTTGGTTCAGCCCCAGCATTTT,CASSQDPRGLVQPQHF
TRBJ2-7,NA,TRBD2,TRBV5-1,TGCGCCAGCAGCTTGAAAGGACTAGCGGCCTACGAGCAGTACTTC,CASSLKGLAAYEQYF
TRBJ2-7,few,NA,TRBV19,TGTGCCAGTAGTTTCGCTAACGGGGAGCAGTACTTC,CASSFANGEQYF
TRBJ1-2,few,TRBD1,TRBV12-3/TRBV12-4,TGTGCCAGCAGTGGACGCGCCCTGGGACAGGGGAGAGGCTACACCTTC,CASSGRALGQGRGYTF
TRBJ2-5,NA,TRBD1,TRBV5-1,TGCGCCAGCAGCCCCGGGACAGGGTTGGAAGAGACCCAGTACTTC,CASSPGTGLEETQYF
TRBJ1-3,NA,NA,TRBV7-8,TGTGCCAGCAGCCCCCCCGCGGGCACCTCCTCTGGAAACACCATATATTTT,CASSPPAGTSSGNTIYF
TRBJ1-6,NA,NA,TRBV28,TGTGCCAGCAGTTTATTTCAGGAGAGCTCCTATAATTCACCCCTCCACTTT,CASSLFQESSYNSPLHF
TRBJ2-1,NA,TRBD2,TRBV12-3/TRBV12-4,TGTGCCAGCAGTCTCCTTGGGACTAGCCCCATGAGTGAGCAGTTCTTC,CASSLLGTSPMSEQFF